These T cell receptor beta chains were read from a single sample in a study of T cell changes during pregnancy in multiple sclerosis. Measured with immunoSEQ multiplex PCR; TCRdb has only the in-frame clones, and not every one. The data show 95,000 to 150,000 clones, with approximately 93% seen just once and roughly 6.2% held by the top ten. Sequenced material: peripheral blood, taken before pregnancy. These receptors were collected from a female donor with multiple sclerosis, enrolled in a pregnancy study. The CDR3 runs from the conserved cysteine through the conserved F or W. The D gene is left open where the match is weak. Part of the rows lack a size; the others show once, few, many or a class for expanded clones.

DNA: TGTGCCAGCAGACCGACAGCGAACTATGGCTACACCTTC
CDR3: CASRPTANYGYTF
J: TRBJ1-2
size: once
V: TRBV28
D: -

DNA: TGTGCCAGCAGTGCTAACCGACAGGACAAGCAGTACTTC
CDR3: CASSANRQDKQYF
J: TRBJ2-7
size: -
V: TRBV6-5
D: -

DNA: TGTGCCAGCTCACCGGCGGAAACTGAAGCTTTCTTT
CDR3: CASSPAETEAFF
J: TRBJ1-1
size: -
V: TRBV18
D: -

DNA: TGTGCCAGCAGCCCCGAAAGTCCTCGGGGGAATGGCTACACCTTC
CDR3: CASSPESPRGNGYTF
J: TRBJ1-2
size: -
V: TRBV5-4
D: -

DNA: TGTGCCAGCAGTGGTGGGACAGGGCTCAGGGCTGGAAACACCATATATTTT
CDR3: CASSGGTGLRAGNTIYF
J: TRBJ1-3
size: -
V: TRBV6-1
D: TRBD1

DNA: TGTGCCTGGAGCCGAGCGGGGGGTACCGGGGAGCTGTTTTTT
CDR3: CAWSRAGGTGELFF
J: TRBJ2-2
size: once
V: TRBV30
D: TRBD2

DNA: TGTGCCAGCAGCCCCGGGACAGGGGGCGGCAGCTACACCTTC
CDR3: CASSPGTGGGSYTF
J: TRBJ1-2
size: -
V: TRBV7-9
D: TRBD1

DNA: TGTGCCAGCAGTGTTCAGGGGGTTGGATCCACTGAAGCTTTCTTT
CDR3: CASSVQGVGSTEAFF
J: TRBJ1-1
size: -
V: TRBV2
D: TRBD1

DNA: TGCGCCAGCAGCTTGGCCCTCGCGGGAGAGAGCTCCTACGAGCAGTACTTC
CDR3: CASSLALAGESSYEQYF
J: TRBJ2-7
size: -
V: TRBV5-1
D: TRBD2

DNA: TGTGCCAGCAGCGTAGGGGAAGGGAGCTACGTCTACGAGCAGTACTTC
CDR3: CASSVGEGSYVYEQYF
J: TRBJ2-7
size: -
V: TRBV9
D: -

DNA: TGCGCCTACAGGGGTGGCTACACCTTC
CDR3: CAYRGGYTF
J: TRBJ1-2
size: -
V: TRBV20-1
D: TRBD1

DNA: TGTGCCAGCAGTTCCCTTCGAGGGACTCACGAGCAGTACTTC
CDR3: CASSSLRGTHEQYF
J: TRBJ2-7
size: -
V: TRBV27
D: -

DNA: TGTGCCTGGAGTGTACCCGACACCCTGGGCACTGAAGCTTTCTTT
CDR3: CAWSVPDTLGTEAFF
J: TRBJ1-1
size: -
V: TRBV30
D: -

DNA: TGCGCCAGCAGCTTAGGAGTTGCCACTGAAGCTTTCTTT
CDR3: CASSLGVATEAFF
J: TRBJ1-1
size: -
V: TRBV5-1
D: -

DNA: TGTGCCAGCAGTGTCTCGGGGGTCAATCAGCCCCAGCATTTT
CDR3: CASSVSGVNQPQHF
J: TRBJ1-5
size: -
V: TRBV6-1
D: -

DNA: TGTGCCAGTAGTATGCGGACAGGAGTCTATGGCTACACCTTC
CDR3: CASSMRTGVYGYTF
J: TRBJ1-2
size: -
V: TRBV19
D: TRBD1

DNA: TGTGCCAGCAGCGCCACTAGGCTAAGCACAGATACGCAGTATTTT
CDR3: CASSATRLSTDTQYF
J: TRBJ2-3
size: -
V: TRBV11-2
D: -

DNA: TGCGCCAGCAGCCACCCAAAGACATCCTTTACTAACTATGGCTACACCTTC
CDR3: CASSHPKTSFTNYGYTF
J: TRBJ1-2
size: -
V: TRBV4-1
D: -

DNA: TGTGCCAGCAGCTTATACGTGACAGACCCCTACGAGCAGTACTTC
CDR3: CASSLYVTDPYEQYF
J: TRBJ2-7
size: -
V: TRBV7-2
D: -

DNA: TGTGCCAGTAGTATACAAGAGGTCAATGAGCAGTTCTTC
CDR3: CASSIQEVNEQFF
J: TRBJ2-1
size: -
V: TRBV19
D: -

DNA: TGTGCCAGCAGCTTGAAGCGGGGGGAAAACATTCAGTACTTC
CDR3: CASSLKRGENIQYF
J: TRBJ2-4
size: -
V: TRBV7-2
D: TRBD2

DNA: TGTGCCAGCAGCCCCGGGACAGCGAACACTGAAGCTTTCTTT
CDR3: CASSPGTANTEAFF
J: TRBJ1-1
size: -
V: TRBV11-3
D: TRBD1

DNA: TGTGCCAGCACCCGGGGACTAGAGGGGGGTGAGCAGTTCTTC
CDR3: CASTRGLEGGEQFF
J: TRBJ2-1
size: -
V: TRBV9
D: TRBD2

DNA: TGCAGCGTTAACCCCGAGATCCGAGCCGGCAATGAGCAGTTCTTC
CDR3: CSVNPEIRAGNEQFF
J: TRBJ2-1
size: -
V: TRBV29-1
D: -

DNA: TGTGCCAGCGCTACGGGACTAGCTAGAGAGACCCAGTACTTC
CDR3: CASATGLARETQYF
J: TRBJ2-5
size: -
V: TRBV7-2
D: TRBD2

DNA: TGTGCCAGCAGCCAAGGGCCCCCTAGCGGGGGGGGACCCAAAAACATTCAGTACTTC
CDR3: CASSQGPPSGGGPKNIQYF
J: TRBJ2-4
size: -
V: TRBV14
D: TRBD2

DNA: TGCGCCAGCGGATCAGGGGGAGGAGTCACTGAAGCTTTCTTT
CDR3: CASGSGGGVTEAFF
J: TRBJ1-1
size: -
V: TRBV5-1
D: TRBD1

DNA: TGTGCCAGTAGGGCCGGGACTAGCGTTTACAATGAGCAGTTCTTC
CDR3: CASRAGTSVYNEQFF
J: TRBJ2-1
size: once
V: TRBV19
D: TRBD2

DNA: TGCGCCAGCAGCTGGGGACAGGGGGTCTCACGCTCCTACAATGAGCAGTTCTTC
CDR3: CASSWGQGVSRSYNEQFF
J: TRBJ2-1
size: -
V: TRBV5-1
D: TRBD1

DNA: TGCGCCAGCAGCCACCAGGCGGGGGTTGGCACAGATACGCAGTATTTT
CDR3: CASSHQAGVGTDTQYF
J: TRBJ2-3
size: -
V: TRBV4-1
D: TRBD2

DNA: TGCGCCAGCAGCTTGAGGCTAGCGGGTTCCACCTACAATGAGCAGTTCTTC
CDR3: CASSLRLAGSTYNEQFF
J: TRBJ2-1
size: -
V: TRBV5-1
D: TRBD2

DNA: TGTGCCAGCAAAGGGACAGAAGAGACCCAGTACTTC
CDR3: CASKGTEETQYF
J: TRBJ2-5
size: -
V: TRBV6-1
D: TRBD1

DNA: TGTGCCAGCAGCGCTGAAATAGCGGGAGGGTTATACAATGAGCAGTTCTTC
CDR3: CASSAEIAGGLYNEQFF
J: TRBJ2-1
size: -
V: TRBV9
D: TRBD2

DNA: TGTGCCAGCAGTTACGACAGGAACTATGGCTACACCTTC
CDR3: CASSYDRNYGYTF
J: TRBJ1-2
size: -
V: TRBV6-6
D: -

DNA: TGTGCCAGCTCACTACAGGGTTTGAACACCGGGGAGCTGTTTTTT
CDR3: CASSLQGLNTGELFF
J: TRBJ2-2
size: once
V: TRBV18
D: -

DNA: TGTGCCAGCAGTTTGGGACAGGGCCGAGAGACCCAGTACTTC
CDR3: CASSLGQGRETQYF
J: TRBJ2-5
size: -
V: TRBV5-4
D: TRBD1

DNA: TGTGCCAGTAGTACGACAGTTAACACTGAAGCTTTCTTT
CDR3: CASSTTVNTEAFF
J: TRBJ1-1
size: -
V: TRBV19
D: -

DNA: TGTGCCAGCAGCTTAGAACTATCGGCTAGCGGCGTTCATGAGCAGTTCTTC
CDR3: CASSLELSASGVHEQFF
J: TRBJ2-1
size: -
V: TRBV11-2
D: TRBD2

DNA: TGTGCCAGCAGCGTAGACAGGAGCTCCTACAATGAGCAGTTCTTC
CDR3: CASSVDRSSYNEQFF
J: TRBJ2-1
size: -
V: TRBV9
D: -

DNA: TGTGCCACCAGCAGAGTTGGGGGGAGGGACGAGCAGTACTTC
CDR3: CATSRVGGRDEQYF
J: TRBJ2-7
size: -
V: TRBV15
D: TRBD2

DNA: TGTGCCAGCAGTGACATCGATACGCAGTATTTT
CDR3: CASSDIDTQYF
J: TRBJ2-3
size: -
V: TRBV6-1
D: -

DNA: TGTGCCATCAGCACCCTGGGGGGCTATGGCTACACCTTC
CDR3: CAISTLGGYGYTF
J: TRBJ1-2
size: -
V: TRBV10-3
D: -

DNA: TGTGCCACCAGCAGCGCTAGCGGGGGGGCCAGGCAGTACTTC
CDR3: CATSSASGGARQYF
J: TRBJ2-7
size: -
V: TRBV15
D: TRBD2

DNA: TGTGCCAGCAGGCCCGGAGGTCGGGGGACCCAGTACTTC
CDR3: CASRPGGRGTQYF
J: TRBJ2-5
size: -
V: TRBV28
D: -

DNA: TGTGCCAGCAGCGTAGTGGCAGACTATGGCTACACCTTC
CDR3: CASSVVADYGYTF
J: TRBJ1-2
size: few
V: TRBV9
D: -

DNA: TGTGCCATCAGTGTCGAAAGAGGACAGGCTCGATACGAGCAGTACTTC
CDR3: CAISVERGQARYEQYF
J: TRBJ2-7
size: -
V: TRBV10-3
D: TRBD1

DNA: TGTGCCTGGAGTGGACTAGCGGGAGAAGAGACCCAGTACTTC
CDR3: CAWSGLAGEETQYF
J: TRBJ2-5
size: -
V: TRBV30
D: TRBD2

DNA: TGTGCCAGCAGTTTATCGGGGAATAATCAGCCCCAGCATTTT
CDR3: CASSLSGNNQPQHF
J: TRBJ1-5
size: -
V: TRBV28
D: -

DNA: TGTGCCAGCAGTTTACGTAGCTCCTACAATGAGCAGTTCTTC
CDR3: CASSLRSSYNEQFF
J: TRBJ2-1
size: -
V: TRBV27
D: -

DNA: TGTGCCAGCAGCCAAGTCGGAACAGCGGGCGGAAGCTCCTACAATGAGCAGTTCTTC
CDR3: CASSQVGTAGGSSYNEQFF
J: TRBJ2-1
size: -
V: TRBV14
D: -

DNA: TGTGCCAGCTCACCAACTAGCGGGATGAACACCGGGGAGCTGTTTTTT
CDR3: CASSPTSGMNTGELFF
J: TRBJ2-2
size: -
V: TRBV18
D: TRBD2

DNA: TGTGCCAGCAGCTTAGCGGACAGGGGGCCTTACGAGCAGTACTTC
CDR3: CASSLADRGPYEQYF
J: TRBJ2-7
size: -
V: TRBV7-9
D: TRBD1

DNA: TGTGCCTGGAGTGCCCTCGCGGGGTCCTACAATGAGCAGTTCTTC
CDR3: CAWSALAGSYNEQFF
J: TRBJ2-1
size: -
V: TRBV30
D: -

DNA: TGTGCCAGCAGCTTAGGGCCAGGGACAAGAGCTTTCTTT
CDR3: CASSLGPGTRAFF
J: TRBJ1-1
size: -
V: TRBV7-2
D: -

DNA: TGTGCCAGCACCTTAGGGGCGAACACTGAAGCTTTCTTT
CDR3: CASTLGANTEAFF
J: TRBJ1-1
size: -
V: TRBV19
D: -

DNA: TGCGCCAGCAGCAAGACTAGCGGGAGCTACGAGCAGTACTTC
CDR3: CASSKTSGSYEQYF
J: TRBJ2-7
size: -
V: TRBV5-1
D: TRBD2

DNA: TGTGCCAGCAGTCCGGGAAGATATAGCGGGGAGGCTAGCACAGATACGCAGTATTTT
CDR3: CASSPGRYSGEASTDTQYF
J: TRBJ2-3
size: -
V: TRBV27
D: TRBD2

DNA: TGTGCCAGCAGCTTAGGCGTAGGGAGCTCCTACAATGAGCAGTTCTTC
CDR3: CASSLGVGSSYNEQFF
J: TRBJ2-1
size: -
V: TRBV7-3
D: -

DNA: TGTGCCAGCAGCCTCAGGAGCGGGAAAATCTACGAGCAGTACTTC
CDR3: CASSLRSGKIYEQYF
J: TRBJ2-7
size: -
V: TRBV27
D: TRBD2

DNA: TGTGCCAGCAGCGTAAGGGGTGGCTACACCTTC
CDR3: CASSVRGGYTF
J: TRBJ1-2
size: -
V: TRBV7-2
D: -